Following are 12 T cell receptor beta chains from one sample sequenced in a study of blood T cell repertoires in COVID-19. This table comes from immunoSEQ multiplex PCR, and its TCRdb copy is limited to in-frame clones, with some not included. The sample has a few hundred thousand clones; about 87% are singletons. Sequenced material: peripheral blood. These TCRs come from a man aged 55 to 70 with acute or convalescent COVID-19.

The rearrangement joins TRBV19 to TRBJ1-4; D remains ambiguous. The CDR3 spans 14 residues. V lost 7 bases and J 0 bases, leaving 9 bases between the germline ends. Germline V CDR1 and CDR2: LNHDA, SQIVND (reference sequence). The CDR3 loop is CASTGVATNEKLFF. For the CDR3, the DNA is TGTGCCAGTACCGGTGTTGCAACTAATGAAAAACTGTTTTTT.

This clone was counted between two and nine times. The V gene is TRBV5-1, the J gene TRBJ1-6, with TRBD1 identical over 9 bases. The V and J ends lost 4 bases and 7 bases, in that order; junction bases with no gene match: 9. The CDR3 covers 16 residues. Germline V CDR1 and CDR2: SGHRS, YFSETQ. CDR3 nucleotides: TGCGCCAGCAGCCCCGAAGTAGGGACAGGGAATTCACCCCTCCACTTT. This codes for CASSPEVGTGNSPLHF.

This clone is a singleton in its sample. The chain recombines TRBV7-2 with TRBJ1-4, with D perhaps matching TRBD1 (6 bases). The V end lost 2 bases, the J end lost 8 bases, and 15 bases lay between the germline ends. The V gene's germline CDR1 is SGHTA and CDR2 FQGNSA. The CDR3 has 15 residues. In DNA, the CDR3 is TGTGCCAGCAGCTTAACGAGGGGTAGGGGGGAAAAACTGTTTTTT. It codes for CASSLTRGRGEKLFF. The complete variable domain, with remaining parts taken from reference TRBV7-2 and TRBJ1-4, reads GAGVSQSPSNKVTEKGKDVELRCDPISGHTALYWYRQSLGQGLEFLIYFQGNSAPDKSGLPSDRFSAERTGGSVSTLTIQRTQQEDSAVYLCASSLTRGRGEKLFFGSGTQLSVL.

CDR3 amino acids: CASRRLAGASSTDTQYF. The CDR3 DNA is TGTGCCAGCAGGCGACTAGCGGGGGCCTCCTCCACAGATACGCAGTATTTT. The V gene is TRBV4-2, the J gene TRBJ2-3, with 12 nucleotides matching TRBD2. J was trimmed by 2 bases and V by 6 bases; bases with no gene match: 9. The CDR3 is 17 residues long. Germline V gene data show CDR1 as LGHNA and CDR2 as YNFKEQ.

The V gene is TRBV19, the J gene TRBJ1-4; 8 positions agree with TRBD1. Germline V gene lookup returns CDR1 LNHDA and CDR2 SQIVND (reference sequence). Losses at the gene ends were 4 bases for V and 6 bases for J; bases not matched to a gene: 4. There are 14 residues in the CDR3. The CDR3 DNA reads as TGTGCCAGTAGTAAGGGACAGGTTTATGAAAAACTGTTTTTT. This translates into CASSKGQVYEKLFF. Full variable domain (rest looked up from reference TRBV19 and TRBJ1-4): DGGITQSPKYLFRKEGQNVTLSCEQNLNHDAMYWYRQDPGQGLRLIYYSQIVNDFQKGDIAEGYSVSREKKESFPLTVTSAQKNPTAFYLCASSKGQVYEKLFFGSGTQLSVL.

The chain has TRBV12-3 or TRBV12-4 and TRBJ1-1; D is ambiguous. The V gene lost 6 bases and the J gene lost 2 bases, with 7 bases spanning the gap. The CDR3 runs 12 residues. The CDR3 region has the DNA TGTGCCAGCAGCCCCAGAAACACTGAAGCTTTCTTT. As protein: CASSPRNTEAFF.

The CDR3 sequence is CASSPRDRGPGELFF. CDR3 DNA sequence: TGCGCCAGCAGCCCCCGGGACAGGGGGCCCGGGGAGCTGTTTTTT. V gene TRBV4-1 combines with J gene TRBJ2-2, with 12 nucleotides matching TRBD1. The junction had 3 bases not matched to a gene; V was cut back by 4 bases and J by 6 bases. Germline V gene data show CDR1 as MGHRA and CDR2 as YSYEKL. The length of the CDR3 is 15 residues.

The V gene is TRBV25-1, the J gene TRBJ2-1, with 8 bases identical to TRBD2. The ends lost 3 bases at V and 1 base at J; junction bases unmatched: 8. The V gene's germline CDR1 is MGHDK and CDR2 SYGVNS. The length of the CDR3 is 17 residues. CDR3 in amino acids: CASSDSSGGGSYNEQFF. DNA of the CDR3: TGTGCCAGCAGTGATTCAAGCGGGGGAGGGTCCTACAATGAGCAGTTCTTC.

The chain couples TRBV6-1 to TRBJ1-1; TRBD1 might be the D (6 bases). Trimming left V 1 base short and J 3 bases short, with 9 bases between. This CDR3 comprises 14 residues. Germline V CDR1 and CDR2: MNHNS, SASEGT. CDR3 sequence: CASSEVPGDTEAFF. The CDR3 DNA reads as TGTGCCAGCAGTGAAGTCCCAGGGGACACTGAAGCTTTCTTT.

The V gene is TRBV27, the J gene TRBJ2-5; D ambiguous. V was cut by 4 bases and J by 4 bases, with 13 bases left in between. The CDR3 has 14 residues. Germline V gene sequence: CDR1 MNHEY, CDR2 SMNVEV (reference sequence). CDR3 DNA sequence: TGTGCCAGCAGTTCGCGGATACTCAGAGAGACCCAGTACTTC. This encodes CASSSRILRETQYF.

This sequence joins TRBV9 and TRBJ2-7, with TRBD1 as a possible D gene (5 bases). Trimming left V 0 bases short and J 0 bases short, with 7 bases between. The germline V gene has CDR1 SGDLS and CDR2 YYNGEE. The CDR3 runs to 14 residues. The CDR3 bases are TGTGCCAGCAGCGTAGGCAGGGTCTCCTACGAGCAGTACTTC. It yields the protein CASSVGRVSYEQYF.

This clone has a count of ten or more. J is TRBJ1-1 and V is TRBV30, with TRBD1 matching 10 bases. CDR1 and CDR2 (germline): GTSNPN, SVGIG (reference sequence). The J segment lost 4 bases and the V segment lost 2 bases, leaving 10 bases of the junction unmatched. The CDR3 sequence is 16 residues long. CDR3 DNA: TGTGCCTGGAGTCCCGGGACAGGGGCCGGTACCACTGAAGCTTTCTTT. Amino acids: CAWSPGTGAGTTEAFF.